This is a list of T cell receptor beta chains from one sample in a study of long-term antiretroviral therapy in people with HIV. Profiled with immunoSEQ multiplex PCR; TCRdb holds only in-frame clones, not every one. The table includes tens of thousands of clones, about 80% detected once. This specimen was unsorted PBMCs, taken 1.1 years before starting antiretroviral therapy. Every receptor here comes from a woman between 40 and 55 years old with HIV. Both conserved end residues are trimmed from each CDR3. Expanded clones get a size class; other rows say once, few or many, or leave the size out.

j_call	clone_size	v_call	cdr3_aa
TRBJ1-2	.	TRBV6-1	ASSEFIPKQDT
TRBJ2-7	.	TRBV5-4	ASSSGLSYEQY
TRBJ1-3	.	TRBV21-1	ALSVPLRRNTIY
TRBJ2-3	.	TRBV7-9	ASSARETSTDTQY
TRBJ2-7	.	TRBV21-1	ASSKGTEHYEQY
TRBJ2-2	once	TRBV2	ASSEIGRGPGELF
TRBJ1-1	few	TRBV7-9	ASKDGVANTEAF
TRBJ2-1	.	TRBV19	ASSTRTSGSSYNEQF
TRBJ1-2	.	TRBV19	ASSDPRTGGYT
TRBJ1-6	.	TRBV30	AWDSLLNSPLH
TRBJ2-7	.	TRBV7-6	ASSLVQSEQY
TRBJ2-3	.	TRBV23-1	ASKAGTDTQY
TRBJ2-1	once	TRBV27	ASSLRRGGNEQF
TRBJ2-7	once	TRBV11-3	ASSFSGYEQY
TRBJ2-2	once	TRBV5-1	ASSLGFYTRDYTGELF
TRBJ1-2	medium-sized	TRBV7-2	ASSFGPSDYT
TRBJ2-7	.	TRBV18	ASSVGQGFYEQY
TRBJ1-2	.	TRBV6-5	ASSYLRTGGGYGYT
TRBJ2-7	.	TRBV13	ASSESGTGGDEQY